This TCR beta chain was sequenced during a study of Tregs in tolerant kidney transplant recipients. As for this clone: Its antigen is unknown.

Unstimulated regulatory T cells (CD4+CD25+CD127-), CD4+CD25- non-regulatory cells, CD4 and CD8 cells were FACS-sorted from thawed PBMCs. Study-wide results and limits: This study did not directly address biological reproducibility. The most relevant donor-specific Treg TCRbeta repertoire apparently came from expansion with activated donor B cells.

Some clones are missing from TCRdb's copy, which holds only in-frame ones; the method was immunoSEQ multiplex PCR. This table has roughly 120,000 clones, about 90% appearing once. V was pared by 4 bases and J by 0 bases, with 15 bases between. Germline V gives CDR1 SGDLS, CDR2 YYNGEE. This CDR3 spans 16 amino acids. Sequencing was done on a sample of CD4+ T cells from blood. The chain links TRBV9 to TRBJ2-3; D might be TRBD2 (5 bases). The TCR sequence derives from a human donor in good health. The CDR3 loop reads CASSRRGSHSTDTQYF. The CDR3 DNA reads TGTGCCAGCAGCCGCCGGGGTTCACATAGCACAGATACGCAGTATTTT.